These 28 T cell receptor beta chains came from one sample sequenced in a study of blood T cell repertoires in COVID-19. Libraries were prepared by immunoSEQ multiplex PCR; TCRdb keeps only in-frame clonotypes and omits some of them. The table includes 100,000 to 120,000 clones, approximately 84% detected once. The source material was peripheral blood. Receptors were obtained from a man between 40 and 49 years old with acute or convalescent COVID-19.

The chain joins TRBV24-1 to TRBJ2-7, with a tentative D call TRBD2 (6 bases). The CDR3 has 16 amino acids. Germline V gene lookup returns CDR1 KGHDR and CDR2 SFDVKD. V was pared by 9 bases and J by 0 bases, with 20 bases between. CDR3 sequence: CATPSWGTRSSYEQYF. In DNA form, the CDR3 reads TGTGCCACCCCCTCCTGGGGGACTCGGAGCTCCTACGAGCAGTACTTC.

This chain uses TRBV7-9 with TRBJ1-5, with D maybe TRBD1 (5 bases). Germline-derived CDR1 and CDR2 are SEHNR and FQNEAQ (reference sequence). The CDR3 totals 14 residues. Deletions cut 5 bases from V and 5 bases from J, with 13 bases between. The CDR3 sequence: CASSPSGGDQPQHF. For the CDR3, the DNA is TGTGCCAGCAGCCCATCGGGGGGGGATCAGCCCCAGCATTTT.

The CDR3 nucleotides are TGTGCCAGTACGGAGATAGCCAAAAACATTCAGTACTTC. This encodes CASTEIAKNIQYF. The gene calls are TRBV19 and TRBJ2-4; D remains ambiguous. The V end was cut by 7 bases, the J end by 0 bases, with 7 bases between. Germline CDR1 and CDR2: LNHDA and SQIVND (reference sequence). The CDR3 extends over 13 amino acids.

V and J are TRBV24-1 and TRBJ2-1; the match to TRBD2 covers 10 bases. The J segment lost 8 bases and the V segment lost 3 bases, leaving 9 bases of the junction unmatched. CDR1 KGHDR and CDR2 SFDVKD come from the germline V gene. The CDR3 extends over 16 amino acids. The CDR3 loop is CATSDGQRGGIYEQFF. The CDR3 bases are TGTGCCACCAGTGATGGCCAGCGGGGGGGCATCTATGAGCAGTTCTTC.

V gene TRBV5-8 combines with J gene TRBJ2-7, with TRBD1 as a possible D gene (6 bases). Germline V CDR1 and CDR2: SGHTS, YDEGEE. The CDR3 sequence is 14 residues long. Deletions cut 4 bases from V and 3 bases from J, with 14 bases between. The CDR3 DNA reads TGTGCCAGCAGCCCTCCGGGACAAAGCTACGAGCAGTACTTC. It encodes CASSPPGQSYEQYF.

This chain joins TRBV7-9 and TRBJ2-5; D ambiguous. The germline V and J ends were trimmed by 5 bases and 5 bases, with 6 bases remaining between them. Germline V gene sequence: CDR1 SEHNR, CDR2 FQNEAQ (reference sequence). There are 11 residues in the CDR3. The CDR3 sequence is CASSPRETQYF. DNA for the CDR3: TGTGCCAGCAGCCCCCGGGAGACCCAGTACTTC.

J is TRBJ2-7 and V is TRBV5-6, with D maybe TRBD1 (5 bases). The CDR3 length is 14 residues. From germline, CDR1 is SGHDT and CDR2 YYEEEE. The ends were cut back, 2 bases at V and 0 bases at J, with 9 bases in the middle. The CDR3 protein is CASSFTGTSYEQYF. CDR3 in DNA: TGTGCCAGCAGCTTTACAGGCACCTCCTACGAGCAGTACTTC.

The chain couples TRBV14 to TRBJ1-3, with D uncertain. The ends were cut back, 4 bases at V and 3 bases at J, with 4 bases in the middle. Germline-derived CDR1 and CDR2 are SGHDN and FVKESK. The CDR3 consists of 12 residues. Here the CDR3 reads CASSPIGNTIYF. In DNA form, the CDR3 reads TGTGCCAGCAGCCCTATTGGAAACACCATATATTTT. The whole variable domain, remainder taken from reference TRBV14 and TRBJ1-3, is EAGVTQFPSHSVIEKGQTVTLRCDPISGHDNLYWYRRVMGKEIKFLLHFVKESKQDESGMPNNRFLAERTGGTYSTLKVQPAELEDSGVYFCASSPIGNTIYFGEGSWLTVV.

This chain uses TRBV12-5 with TRBJ2-1; 9 bases line up with TRBD2. The CDR3 is made up of 13 amino acids. The germline CDR1 and CDR2 sequences are LGHNT and FRNRAP. The ends lost 1 base at V and 11 bases at J; junction bases unmatched: 3. CDR3 residues: CASGLGTSVKQFF. The CDR3 nucleotides are TGTGCTAGTGGTTTGGGGACTAGCGTGAAGCAGTTCTTC.

The V call is TRBV6-5, the J call TRBJ2-7; D uncertain. Germline V lookup: CDR1 MNHEY, CDR2 SVGAGI. V shed 7 bases and J shed 0 bases, with 7 bases lying between them. CDR3 length: 12 residues. The CDR3 nucleotides read TGTGCCAGCAACCAGGTCTCCTACGAGCAGTACTTC. Protein: CASNQVSYEQYF.

This clone was picked up one time. J is TRBJ2-4 and V is TRBV18; 8 nucleotides align to TRBD1. CDR1 KGHSH and CDR2 LQKENI come from the germline V gene. V was clipped by 3 bases and J by 0 bases; unmatched bases: 1. The CDR3 length is 15 residues. The chain's CDR3 is CASSPDRVAKNIQYF. The CDR3 DNA reads TGTGCCAGCTCACCGGACAGGGTAGCCAAAAACATTCAGTACTTC.

The J gene is TRBJ1-1, the V gene TRBV4-3, with 10 bases fitting TRBD1. Germline assignment: CDR1 LGHNA and CDR2 YSLEER. V trimming: 6 bases; J trimming: 4 bases; junction bases outside the gene matches: 5. The CDR3 sequence is 14 residues long. In DNA form, the CDR3 reads TGCGCCAGCAGAGGCGGGGACAGGGGCACTGAAGCTTTCTTT. Translated: CASRGGDRGTEAFF.

The V gene is TRBV18, the J gene TRBJ1-1; 7 nucleotides match TRBD1. Unmatched junction bases numbered 13, after V lost 3 bases and J lost 6 bases. This CDR3 has 16 residues. Germline V gene data show CDR1 as KGHSH and CDR2 as LQKENI. The CDR3 loop is CASSPHPDRLGSEAFF. In DNA, the CDR3 is TGTGCCAGCTCACCTCATCCGGACAGGCTAGGTTCTGAAGCTTTCTTT.

This clone was counted many times. The chain combines TRBV2 with TRBJ1-2; D remains unclear. The CDR3 length is 14 residues. V lost 5 bases to trimming and J lost 4 bases, with 14 bases between them. From germline, CDR1 is SNHLY and CDR2 FYNNEI. The CDR3 sequence: CASSIFANGYGYTF. The CDR3 region has the DNA TGTGCCAGCAGTATATTCGCAAACGGCTATGGCTACACCTTC. The full variable domain, its missing parts supplied by reference TRBV2 and TRBJ1-2, is EPEVTQTPSHQVTQMGQEVILRCVPISNHLYFYWYRQILGQKVEFLVSFYNNEISEKSEIFDDQFSVERPDGSNFTLKIRSTKLEDSAMYFCASSIFANGYGYTFGSGTRLTVV.

The chain joins TRBV6-2 or TRBV6-3 to TRBJ2-7; possibly TRBD1 for D (5 bases). Looked up from germline, CDR1 is MNHEY and CDR2 is SVGEGT. The CDR3 contains 14 residues. Deletions cut 6 bases from V and 0 bases from J, with 12 bases between. The CDR3 nucleotides are TGTGCCAGCAGCCGACAGTGGAGCTCCTACGAGCAGTACTTC. Translation gives CASSRQWSSYEQYF.

The rearrangement joins TRBV19 to TRBJ2-2; tentatively, D is TRBD2 (5 bases). CDR3 length: 18 amino acids. From germline, CDR1 is LNHDA and CDR2 SQIVND (reference sequence). V was trimmed by 1 base and J by 4 bases, leaving 19 bases between them. The DNA for the CDR3 is TGTGCCAGTAGTATAGGTTTGTCGAGGGAACGGTTCACCGGGGAGCTGTTTTTT. Protein: CASSIGLSRERFTGELFF.

This CDR3 is CASSQDLPWRTGANVLTF. The CDR3, as DNA: TGCGCCAGCAGCCAAGACCTCCCGTGGCGGACTGGGGCCAACGTCCTGACTTTC. The V and J genes are TRBV4-3 and TRBJ2-6; D is ambiguous. The CDR3 runs to 18 residues. Germline loops: CDR1 LGHNA, CDR2 YSLEER. V was clipped by 0 bases and J by 2 bases, with 14 bases between them.

The chain is built from TRBV6-2 or TRBV6-3 and TRBJ2-4; possibly TRBD1 for D (5 bases). Trimming shortened V by 3 bases and J by 5 bases, and 14 bases separated the two germline ends. The CDR3 has 15 residues. Germline values: CDR1 MNHEY, CDR2 SVGEGT. The CDR3 DNA sequence: TGTGCCAGCAGTTATCTACTGGGGCAGGAAAACATTCAGTACTTC. Translated: CASSYLLGQENIQYF.

The chain carries TRBV2 and TRBJ1-5; 7 bases map to TRBD1. Germline-derived CDR1 and CDR2 are SNHLY and FYNNEI. The V and J ends lost 5 bases and 3 bases, in that order; junction bases with no gene match: 4. The CDR3 totals 14 residues. CDR3 bases: TGTGCCAGCAGTTCTACAGGGGCCAATCAGCCCCAGCATTTT. Protein: CASSSTGANQPQHF.

The V call is TRBV3-1 (or the pseudogene TRBV3-2), the J call TRBJ2-3; TRBD2 aligns across 9 bases. CDR1 and CDR2 from the germline V gene are LGHDT and YNNKEL (reference sequence). This CDR3 comprises 18 residues. V lost 0 bases and J lost 2; bases outside the gene matches: 9. DNA for the CDR3: TGTGCCAGCAGCCAAGATCAGCGTCTAGCGGGGAACACAGATACGCAGTATTTT. Protein: CASSQDQRLAGNTDTQYF.

J is TRBJ1-1 and V is TRBV18, with TRBD1 identical over 9 bases. Germline loops: CDR1 KGHSH, CDR2 LQKENI. The CDR3 runs 16 residues. V shed 3 bases, J shed 1 base, and the junction held 6 bases outside the gene matches. The DNA of the CDR3 is TGTGCCAGCTCACCCTATTACAGGGGGCAGAACACTGAAGCTTTCTTT. Its translation is CASSPYYRGQNTEAFF. The complete variable domain, with remaining parts taken from reference TRBV18 and TRBJ1-1, reads NAGVMQNPRHLVRRRGQEARLRCSPMKGHSHVYWYRQLPEEGLKFMVYLQKENIIDESGMPKERFSAEFPKEGPSILRIQQVVRGDSAAYFCASSPYYRGQNTEAFFGQGTRLTVV.

The chain carries TRBV7-2 and TRBJ1-3; TRBD1 matches 11 bases. The V segment lost 5 bases and the J segment 4 bases; nucleotides outside the gene matches: 10. CDR1 is SGHTA and CDR2 is FQGNSA in the germline V gene. The CDR3 is 17 amino acids. The DNA for the CDR3 is TGTGCCAGCAGCGCCGGACAGGGGGCAAATAGCGGAAACACCATATATTTT. Its translation is CASSAGQGANSGNTIYF.

V is TRBV29-1 and J is TRBJ1-4; D might be TRBD1 (6 bases). The CDR3 length is 12 residues. With 7 bases removed from V and 7 bases from J, the gap between germline ends came to 13 bases. Germline V gives CDR1 SQVTM, CDR2 ANQGSEA. CDR3 sequence (DNA): TGCAGCGCCGCGGGGGCGGGTGAAAAACTGTTTTTT. Residues: CSAAGAGEKLFF.

This chain uses TRBV29-1 with TRBJ2-3; tentatively, D is TRBD2 (5 bases). Trimming took off 3 bases at V and 8 bases at J, with 30 bases between the two ends. The CDR3 contains 18 residues. The germline V gene encodes CDR1 SQVTM and CDR2 ANQGSEA. The CDR3 sequence is CSVEALLDKRRDDSTQYF. For the CDR3, the DNA is TGCAGCGTTGAGGCGCTACTAGATAAAAGGCGAGATGATAGTACGCAGTATTTT.

In the case of this clone: The germline gene is not matched at one end of the junction; a read error may be the cause. This rearrangement joins TRBV19 to TRBJ1-5; 12 bases are shared with TRBD1. Germline V gives CDR1 LNHDA, CDR2 SQIVND (reference sequence). The CDR3 has 12 amino acids. The CDR3, as DNA: TGTGCCAGTAGTAACCGGGACAGGGGGCACAATTTT. Protein sequence: CASSNRDRGHNF.

This clone was detected a few times. The genes are TRBV7-8 and TRBJ2-3; 7 bases are a match to TRBD1. The CDR3 is made up of 14 amino acids. Germline V gene sequence: CDR1 SGHVS, CDR2 FQNEAQ. Trimming took 7 bases from V and 2 from J; bases not matched to a gene: 6. CDR3 sequence reads: CASTRTGLTDTQYF. CDR3 nucleotide sequence: TGTGCCAGCACCAGGACAGGACTCACAGATACGCAGTATTTT.

The chain carries TRBV5-6 and TRBJ1-5, with 9 bases aligning to TRBD1. The CDR3 is made up of 15 amino acids. Germline V gene data show CDR1 as SGHDT and CDR2 as YYEEEE. Unmatched junction bases numbered 6, after V lost 4 bases and J lost 4 bases. CDR3 sequence: CASSLRDRVNQPQHF. In DNA form, the CDR3 reads TGTGCCAGCAGCCTCCGGGACAGGGTGAATCAGCCCCAGCATTTT.

This chain links TRBV25-1 with TRBJ1-5, with D possibly matching TRBD1 (6 bases). Per germline, CDR1 MGHDK and CDR2 SYGVNS. V lost 6 bases and J 4 bases, leaving 16 bases between the germline ends. This CDR3 comprises 15 residues. The DNA for the CDR3 is TGTGCCAGCAGCCGATCGGGGGGGGCAAATCAGCCCCAGCATTTT. It is translated as CASSRSGGANQPQHF.